These 19 T cell receptor beta chains originate from one sample sequenced in a study of blood T cell repertoires in COVID-19. Assay: immunoSEQ multiplex PCR; the TCRdb copy retains only in-frame clones and omits some. The data contain tens of thousands of clones, roughly nine tenths of them singletons. The source material was peripheral blood. All receptors derive from a woman in her forties or fifties with active or convalescent COVID-19.

The V and J genes are TRBV5-8 and TRBJ1-2, with a tentative D call TRBD1 (6 bases). The CDR3 has 16 residues. The V gene lost 0 bases and the J gene lost 7 bases, with 19 bases spanning the gap. Looked up from germline, CDR1 is SGHTS and CDR2 is YDEGEE. The chain's CDR3 is CASSLAGHLTGLGYTF. The CDR3 bases are TGTGCCAGCAGCTTGGCGGGACATCTAACGGGCCTTGGCTACACCTTC.

This sequence joins TRBV5-1 and TRBJ2-3; D might be TRBD1 (6 bases). Looked up from germline, CDR1 is SGHRS and CDR2 is YFSETQ. This CDR3 comprises 16 residues. Trimming cost V 0 bases and J 3 bases, with 14 bases left between them. As DNA, the CDR3 is TGCGCCAGCAGCTTGGATTCGGGACATAGGACAGATACGCAGTATTTT. This encodes CASSLDSGHRTDTQYF.

This chain uses TRBV9 with TRBJ2-7, with D possibly being TRBD1 (6 bases). CDR1 is SGDLS and CDR2 is YYNGEE in the germline V gene. The CDR3 is made up of 14 amino acids. V lost 0 bases to trimming and J lost 6 bases, with 13 bases between them. The CDR3 region has the DNA TGTGCCAGCAGCGTAGGGCAGGGGAATCTCGAGCAGTACTTC. Its translation is CASSVGQGNLEQYF.

The chain couples TRBV6-2 or TRBV6-3 to TRBJ2-5, with no clear D. The CDR3 spans 15 residues. Germline CDR1 is MNHEY and CDR2 is SVGEGT. Deletions cut 6 bases from V and 2 bases from J, with 16 bases between. CDR3 in DNA: TGTGCCAGCAGCCGAATCTCTAGTTATCAAGAGACCCAGTACTTC. This codes for CASSRISSYQETQYF.

The chain uses TRBV5-1 and TRBJ1-2, with 7 bases lining up with TRBD1. V gave up 2 bases and J gave up 3 bases; unmatched junction bases: 7. CDR1 is SGHRS, CDR2 YFSETQ, per germline. The CDR3 totals 15 residues. The CDR3 DNA reads TGCGCCAGCAGCTTTGACAGGGTTTGGGACTATGGCTACACCTTC. Translating it yields CASSFDRVWDYGYTF.

The rearrangement joins TRBV7-9 to TRBJ2-2; no clear D. This CDR3 is built from 13 residues. Trimming removed 5 bases at V and 8 bases at J, with 12 bases between. Germline V gene sequence: CDR1 SEHNR, CDR2 FQNEAQ (reference sequence). The CDR3 nucleotides read TGTGCCAGCAGCCTTGGCACCGATGGGGAGCTGTTTTTT. Its translation: CASSLGTDGELFF.

This chain links TRBV27 with TRBJ1-1; the D is unclear. CDR3 length: 11 amino acids. Deletions cut 8 bases from V and 1 base from J, with 5 bases between. CDR1 is MNHEY, CDR2 SMNVEV, per germline (reference sequence). CDR3 in DNA: TGTGCCAGCCGGGAGAACACTGAAGCTTTCTTT. The encoded protein is CASRENTEAFF.

The gene calls are TRBV6-1 and TRBJ1-3, with D perhaps TRBD1 (5 bases). The CDR3 is 15 amino acids. V lost 0 bases, J lost 2 bases, and 8 bases lay in between. Germline CDR1 MNHNS, CDR2 SASEGT. CDR3 sequence: CASSEAWGAGNTIYF. The CDR3 DNA follows: TGTGCCAGCAGTGAAGCTTGGGGGGCTGGAAACACCATATATTTT.

The table lists this clone with a few counts. The V call is TRBV9, the J call TRBJ2-7; D might be TRBD1 (6 bases). CDR3 length equals 16 residues. Looked up from germline, CDR1 is SGDLS and CDR2 is YYNGEE. V was pared by 4 bases and J by 1 base, with 18 bases between. CDR3 loop: CASSPQTGIVSYEQYF. DNA of the CDR3: TGTGCCAGCAGCCCGCAGACAGGAATCGTTTCCTACGAGCAGTACTTC.

J is TRBJ2-3 and V is TRBV7-8; TRBD2 matches at 9 bases. Trimming removed 2 bases from V and 3 bases from J; junction bases left unmatched: 9. CDR3 length equals 17 residues. The germline gives CDR1 SGHVS, CDR2 FQNEAQ. The DNA for the CDR3 is TGTGCCAGCAGCTTAAGGGTGACTAGCGGATTAACAGATACGCAGTATTTT. Amino acids: CASSLRVTSGLTDTQYF.

The J gene is TRBJ1-1, the V gene TRBV18, with 10 bases that match TRBD1. This CDR3 has 15 residues. Germline CDR1 KGHSH, CDR2 LQKENI. The V segment lost 5 bases and the J segment 4 bases; nucleotides outside the gene matches: 7. Here the CDR3 reads CASSAVGQGVTEAFF. The CDR3 DNA reads TGTGCCAGCTCAGCGGTAGGACAGGGGGTCACTGAAGCTTTCTTT. Using reference TRBV18 and TRBJ1-1 for the parts outside the CDR3, the full variable domain is NAGVMQNPRHLVRRRGQEARLRCSPMKGHSHVYWYRQLPEEGLKFMVYLQKENIIDESGMPKERFSAEFPKEGPSILRIQQVVRGDSAAYFCASSAVGQGVTEAFFGQGTRLTVV.

The chain combines TRBV20-1 with TRBJ1-2; 10 positions match TRBD1. The V gene's germline CDR1 is DFQATT and CDR2 SNEGSKA (reference sequence). J gave up 4 bases and V 3 bases, and 11 bases lay outside the gene matches. CDR3 length equals 16 residues. CDR3 DNA sequence: TGCAGTGCTAGTCCGGGACAGGGGCCCCTCGGCTATGGCTACACCTTC. Translating gives CSASPGQGPLGYGYTF.

This sequence joins TRBV5-1 and TRBJ2-3; TRBD1 matches 7 bases. Per germline, CDR1 SGHRS and CDR2 YFSETQ. With 3 bases clipped from V and 0 bases from J, the junction kept 10 bases outside the gene matches. CDR3 length: 17 amino acids. The CDR3 reads CASSSGNRDSSTDTQYF. DNA for the CDR3: TGCGCCAGCAGCTCGGGAAACCGGGACAGCAGCACAGATACGCAGTATTTT.

This clone was seen a single time. As DNA, the CDR3 is TGTGCCATCAGTGGATCGGTGAACACTGAAGCTTTCTTT. It is translated as CAISGSVNTEAFF. The rearrangement joins TRBV10-3 to TRBJ1-1; no clear D gene. Germline V gene data show CDR1 as ENHRY and CDR2 as SYGVKD. CDR3 size: 13 residues. Trimming pared 4 bases from V and 0 bases from J, leaving 6 bases between.

The rearrangement links TRBV19 to TRBJ2-7; 7 bases map to TRBD1. The CDR3 sequence is 14 residues long. J lost 4 bases, V lost 1 base, and 4 bases had no gene match. Germline CDR1 and CDR2: LNHDA and SQIVND (reference sequence). The CDR3 nucleotides read TGTGCCAGTAGTATAGGCACCAGGGGGTACGAGCAGTACTTC. It yields the protein CASSIGTRGYEQYF.

The chain recombines TRBV7-9 with TRBJ1-4, with 10 bases identical to TRBD1. The CDR3 is 15 residues long. Unmatched junction bases numbered 6, after V lost 5 bases and J lost 6 bases. Germline loops: CDR1 SEHNR, CDR2 FQNEAQ (reference sequence). The CDR3 is CASSPTGTGDEKLFF. The CDR3, as DNA: TGTGCCAGCAGCCCAACCGGGACAGGGGATGAAAAACTGTTTTTT.

The chain couples TRBV3-1 (or the pseudogene TRBV3-2) to TRBJ2-7; D uncertain. There are 13 residues in the CDR3. Germline V gene sequence: CDR1 LGHDT, CDR2 YNNKEL (reference sequence). V was cut by 4 bases and J by 2 bases, with 9 bases left in between. CDR3 loop: CASSRLPTYEQYF. The CDR3 bases are TGTGCCAGCAGCCGGCTCCCCACCTACGAGCAGTACTTC.

The count of this clone is one. J is TRBJ2-7 and V is TRBV19, with 8 bases lining up with TRBD1. CDR3 length equals 16 residues. The V and J ends lost 3 bases and 2 bases, in that order; junction bases with no gene match: 9. Looked up from germline, CDR1 is LNHDA and CDR2 is SQIVND (reference sequence). CDR3 sequence reads: CASSIGQGLATYEQYF. For the CDR3, the DNA is TGTGCCAGTAGTATCGGACAGGGCCTAGCTACCTACGAGCAGTACTTC.

This clone was seen just once. The chain combines TRBV14 with TRBJ2-7; unclear D gene. V was trimmed by 1 base and J by 6 bases, leaving 7 bases between them. Looked up from germline, CDR1 is SGHDN and CDR2 is FVKESK. This CDR3 is built from 12 residues. The CDR3 protein is CASSQGISEQYF. The CDR3 DNA follows: TGTGCCAGCAGCCAAGGTATCAGCGAGCAGTACTTC.